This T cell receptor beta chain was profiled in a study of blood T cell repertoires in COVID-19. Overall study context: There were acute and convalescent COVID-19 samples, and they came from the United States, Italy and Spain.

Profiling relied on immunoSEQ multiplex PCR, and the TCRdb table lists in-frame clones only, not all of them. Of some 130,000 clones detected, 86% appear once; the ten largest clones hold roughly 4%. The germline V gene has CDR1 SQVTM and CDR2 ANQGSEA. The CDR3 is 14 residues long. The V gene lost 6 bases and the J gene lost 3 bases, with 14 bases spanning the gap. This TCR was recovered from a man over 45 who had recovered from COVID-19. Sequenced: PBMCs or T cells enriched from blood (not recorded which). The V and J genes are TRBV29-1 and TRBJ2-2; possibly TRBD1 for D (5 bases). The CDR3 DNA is TGCAGCGTGTTCGACAGAGTAGACACCGGGGAGCTGTTTTTT. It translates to CSVFDRVDTGELFF.